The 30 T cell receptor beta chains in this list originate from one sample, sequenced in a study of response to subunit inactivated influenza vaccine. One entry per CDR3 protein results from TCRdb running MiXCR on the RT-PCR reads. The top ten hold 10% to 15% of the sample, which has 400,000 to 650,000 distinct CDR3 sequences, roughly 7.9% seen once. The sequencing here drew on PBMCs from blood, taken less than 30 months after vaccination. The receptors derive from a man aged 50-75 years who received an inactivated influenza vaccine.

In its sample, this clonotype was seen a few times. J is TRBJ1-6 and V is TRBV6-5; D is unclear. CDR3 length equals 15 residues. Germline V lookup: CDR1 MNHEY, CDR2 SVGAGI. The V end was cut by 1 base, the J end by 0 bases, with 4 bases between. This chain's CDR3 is CASSYLSSYNSPLHF. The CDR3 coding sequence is TGTGCCAGCAGTTACTTGAGCTCCTATAATTCACCCCTCCACTTT.

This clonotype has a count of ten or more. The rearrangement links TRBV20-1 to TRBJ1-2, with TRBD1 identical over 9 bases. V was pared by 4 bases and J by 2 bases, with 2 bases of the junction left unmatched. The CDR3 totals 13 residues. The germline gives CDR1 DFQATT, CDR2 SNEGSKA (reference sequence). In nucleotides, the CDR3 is TGCAGTGCTACCGGGACAGGGAACTATGGCTACACCTTC. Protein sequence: CSATGTGNYGYTF.

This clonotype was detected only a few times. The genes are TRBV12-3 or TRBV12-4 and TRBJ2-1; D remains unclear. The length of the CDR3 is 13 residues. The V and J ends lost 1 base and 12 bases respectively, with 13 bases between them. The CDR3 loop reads CASSLDYPQRQFF. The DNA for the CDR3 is TGTGCCAGCAGTTTAGACTATCCCCAGAGGCAGTTCTTC.

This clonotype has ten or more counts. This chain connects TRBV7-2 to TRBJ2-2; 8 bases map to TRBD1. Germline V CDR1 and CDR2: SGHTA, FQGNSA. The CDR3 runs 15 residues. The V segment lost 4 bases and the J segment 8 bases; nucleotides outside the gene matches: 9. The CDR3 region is CASSWGQGAWGELFF. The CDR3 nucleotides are TGTGCCAGCAGCTGGGGCCAGGGGGCCTGGGGGGAGCTGTTTTTT.

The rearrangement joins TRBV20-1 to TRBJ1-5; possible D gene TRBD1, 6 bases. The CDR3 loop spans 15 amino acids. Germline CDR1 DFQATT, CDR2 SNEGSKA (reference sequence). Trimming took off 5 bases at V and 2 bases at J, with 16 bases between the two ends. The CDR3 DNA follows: TGCAGTGCTGCCCTGGGGGGCTCGGGCAATCAGCCCCAGCATTTT. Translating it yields CSAALGGSGNQPQHF.

The DNA of the CDR3 is TGTGCCAGCAGGACGAGGACAGGGGCCTACGAGCAGTACTTC. This sequence encodes CASRTRTGAYEQYF. V and J are TRBV28 and TRBJ2-7, with TRBD1 matching over 9 bases. Germline loops: CDR1 MDHEN, CDR2 SYDVKM. The CDR3 covers 14 residues. V lost 6 bases, J lost 2 bases, and 5 bases stayed unmatched.

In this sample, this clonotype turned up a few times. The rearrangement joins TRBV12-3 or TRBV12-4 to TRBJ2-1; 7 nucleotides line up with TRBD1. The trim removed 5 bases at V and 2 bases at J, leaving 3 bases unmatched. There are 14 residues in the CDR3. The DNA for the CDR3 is TGTGCCAGCAGTACAGGGGCGGCCTACAATGAGCAGTTCTTC. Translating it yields CASSTGAAYNEQFF.

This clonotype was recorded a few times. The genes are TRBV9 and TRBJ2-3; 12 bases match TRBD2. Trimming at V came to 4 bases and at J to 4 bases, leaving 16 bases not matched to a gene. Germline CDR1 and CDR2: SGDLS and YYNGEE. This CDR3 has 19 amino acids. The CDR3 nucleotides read TGTGCCAGCAGCTCCCAAGGGCTAGCGGGGGGGCTGCTCCCAGATACGCAGTATTTT. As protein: CASSSQGLAGGLLPDTQYF.

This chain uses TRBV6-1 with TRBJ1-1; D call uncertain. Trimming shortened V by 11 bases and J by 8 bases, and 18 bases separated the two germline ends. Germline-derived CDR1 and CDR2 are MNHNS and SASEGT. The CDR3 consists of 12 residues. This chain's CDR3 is CAASLSVLEAFF. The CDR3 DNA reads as TGTGCCGCCTCTCTGTCGGTCCTAGAAGCTTTCTTT.

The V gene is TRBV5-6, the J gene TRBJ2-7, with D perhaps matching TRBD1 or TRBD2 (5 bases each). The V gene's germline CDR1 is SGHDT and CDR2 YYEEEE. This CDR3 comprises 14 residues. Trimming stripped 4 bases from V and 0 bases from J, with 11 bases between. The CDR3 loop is CASSPGRVSYEQYF. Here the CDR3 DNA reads TGTGCCAGCAGCCCGGGACGGGTCTCCTACGAGCAGTACTTC.

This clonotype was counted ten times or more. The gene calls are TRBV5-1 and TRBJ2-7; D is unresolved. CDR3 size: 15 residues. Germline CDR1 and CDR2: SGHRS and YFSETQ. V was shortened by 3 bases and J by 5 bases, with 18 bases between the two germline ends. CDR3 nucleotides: TGCGCCAGCAGCTCCCCCGAGGTGGATATCCACGAGCAGTACTTC. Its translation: CASSSPEVDIHEQYF.

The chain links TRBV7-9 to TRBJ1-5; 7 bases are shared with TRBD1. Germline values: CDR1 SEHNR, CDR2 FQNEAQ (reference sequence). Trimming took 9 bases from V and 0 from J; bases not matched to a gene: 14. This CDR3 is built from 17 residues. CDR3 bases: TGTGCCAGGGGCCCTGGACAGGTTGGTTATAGCAATCAGCCCCAGCATTTT. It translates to CARGPGQVGYSNQPQHF.

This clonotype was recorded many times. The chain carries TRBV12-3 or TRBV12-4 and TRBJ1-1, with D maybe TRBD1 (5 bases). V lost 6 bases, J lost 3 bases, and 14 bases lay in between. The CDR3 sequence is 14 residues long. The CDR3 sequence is CASSLRGWDTEAFF. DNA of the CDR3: TGTGCCAGCAGCCTAAGGGGTTGGGACACTGAAGCTTTCTTT.

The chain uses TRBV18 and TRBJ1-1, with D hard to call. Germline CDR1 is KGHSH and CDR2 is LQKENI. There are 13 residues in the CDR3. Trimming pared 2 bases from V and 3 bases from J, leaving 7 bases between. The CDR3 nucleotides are TGTGCCAGCTCACCAAGGAGGTACACTGAAGCTTTCTTT. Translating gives CASSPRRYTEAFF.

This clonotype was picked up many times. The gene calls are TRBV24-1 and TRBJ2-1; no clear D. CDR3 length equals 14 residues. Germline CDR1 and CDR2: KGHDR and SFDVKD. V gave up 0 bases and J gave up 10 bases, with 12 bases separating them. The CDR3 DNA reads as TGTGCCACCAGTGATTTGGGAAAGCCGCAGGAGCAGTTCTTC. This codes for CATSDLGKPQEQFF.

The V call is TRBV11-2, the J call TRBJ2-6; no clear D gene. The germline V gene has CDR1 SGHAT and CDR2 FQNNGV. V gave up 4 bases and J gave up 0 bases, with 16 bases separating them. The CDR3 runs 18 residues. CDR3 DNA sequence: TGTGCCAGCAGCTACATATGGGTCGCCACCTCTGGGGCCAACGTCCTGACTTTC. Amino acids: CASSYIWVATSGANVLTF.

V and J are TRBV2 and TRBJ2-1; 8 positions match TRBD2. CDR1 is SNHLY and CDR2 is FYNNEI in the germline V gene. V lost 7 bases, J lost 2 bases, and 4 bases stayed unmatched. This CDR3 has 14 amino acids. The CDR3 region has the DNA TGTGCCAGCACTAATAGCGGGGCCTACAATGAGCAGTTCTTC. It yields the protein CASTNSGAYNEQFF. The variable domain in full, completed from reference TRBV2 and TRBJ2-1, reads EPEVTQTPSHQVTQMGQEVILRCVPISNHLYFYWYRQILGQKVEFLVSFYNNEISEKSEIFDDQFSVERPDGSNFTLKIRSTKLEDSAMYFCASTNSGAYNEQFFGPGTRLTVL.

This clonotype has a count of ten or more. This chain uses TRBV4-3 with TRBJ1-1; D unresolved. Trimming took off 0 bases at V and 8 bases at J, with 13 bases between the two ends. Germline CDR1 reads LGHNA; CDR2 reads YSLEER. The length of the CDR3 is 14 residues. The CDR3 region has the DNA TGCGCCAGCAGCCAAGATGGAGGTAGGGAGGAAGCTTTCTTT. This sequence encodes CASSQDGGREEAFF.

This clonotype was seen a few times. In DNA, the CDR3 is TGCGCCAGCAGCACGGGACTCCCGGAGACCCAGTACTTC. Amino acid sequence: CASSTGLPETQYF. The J gene is TRBJ2-5, the V gene TRBV5-1; the D gene is possibly TRBD2 (6 bases). This CDR3 is 13 amino acids long. V shed 4 bases and J shed 5 bases, with 12 bases lying between them. The V gene's germline CDR1 is SGHRS and CDR2 YFSETQ.

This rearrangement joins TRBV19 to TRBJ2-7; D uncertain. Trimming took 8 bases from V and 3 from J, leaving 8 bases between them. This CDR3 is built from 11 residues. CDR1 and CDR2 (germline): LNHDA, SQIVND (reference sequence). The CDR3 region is CASGPHYEQYF. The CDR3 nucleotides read TGTGCCAGTGGACCTCACTACGAGCAGTACTTC.

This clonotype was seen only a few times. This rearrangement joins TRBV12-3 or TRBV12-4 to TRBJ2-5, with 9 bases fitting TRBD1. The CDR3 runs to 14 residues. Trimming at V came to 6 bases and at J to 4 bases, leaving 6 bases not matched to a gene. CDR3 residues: CASREQGAAETQYF. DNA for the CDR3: TGTGCCAGCAGGGAACAGGGGGCGGCAGAGACCCAGTACTTC.

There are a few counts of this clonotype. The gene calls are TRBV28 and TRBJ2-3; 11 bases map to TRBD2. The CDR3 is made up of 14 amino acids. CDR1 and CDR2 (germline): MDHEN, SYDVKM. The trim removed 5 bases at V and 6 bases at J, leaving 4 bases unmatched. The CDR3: CASSPPSGRDTQYF. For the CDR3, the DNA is TGTGCCAGCAGTCCCCCTAGCGGGAGGGATACGCAGTATTTT.

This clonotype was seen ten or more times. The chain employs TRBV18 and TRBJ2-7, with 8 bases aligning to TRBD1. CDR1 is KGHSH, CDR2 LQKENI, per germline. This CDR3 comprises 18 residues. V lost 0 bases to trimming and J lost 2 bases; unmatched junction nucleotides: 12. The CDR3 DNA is TGTGCCAGCTCACCACCGTTTCTGGTTCGGACAGGGCCCTACGAGCAGTACTTC. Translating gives CASSPPFLVRTGPYEQYF.

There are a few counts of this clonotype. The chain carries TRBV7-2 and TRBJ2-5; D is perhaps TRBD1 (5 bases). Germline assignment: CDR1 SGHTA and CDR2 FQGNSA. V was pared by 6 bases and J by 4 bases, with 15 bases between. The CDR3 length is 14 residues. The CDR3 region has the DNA TGTGCCAGCAGTTGGCGCTACCAGGGAGAGACCCAGTACTTC. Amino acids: CASSWRYQGETQYF.

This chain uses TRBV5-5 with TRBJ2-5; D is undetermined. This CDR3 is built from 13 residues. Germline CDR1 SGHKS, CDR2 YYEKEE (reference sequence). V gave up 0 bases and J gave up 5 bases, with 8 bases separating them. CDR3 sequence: CASSLVPAETQYF. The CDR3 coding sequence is TGTGCCAGCAGCTTGGTGCCGGCCGAGACCCAGTACTTC.

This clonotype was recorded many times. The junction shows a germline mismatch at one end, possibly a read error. The CDR3 coding sequence is TGTGCCAGCAGCTTAGGGACAGTCTCCTACAATGAGCAGTTCTTC. Its translation: CASSLGTVSYNEQFF. The rearrangement joins TRBV5-1 to TRBJ2-1, with 7 positions matching TRBD1. Germline V lookup: CDR1 SGHRS, CDR2 YFSETQ. The length of the CDR3 is 15 residues.

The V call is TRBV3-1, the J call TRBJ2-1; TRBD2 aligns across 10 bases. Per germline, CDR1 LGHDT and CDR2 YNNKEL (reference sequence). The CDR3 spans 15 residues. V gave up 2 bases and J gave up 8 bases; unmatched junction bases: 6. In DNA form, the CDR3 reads TGTGCCAGCAGCCAATCTAGCGGGAGTACCTATGAGCAGTTCTTC. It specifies CASSQSSGSTYEQFF.

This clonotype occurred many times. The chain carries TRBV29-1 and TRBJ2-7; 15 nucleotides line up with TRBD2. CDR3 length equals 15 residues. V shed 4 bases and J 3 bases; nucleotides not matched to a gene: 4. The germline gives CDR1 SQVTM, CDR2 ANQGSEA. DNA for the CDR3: TGCAGCGTTGCGGGGACTAGCGGGGGGATCTACGAGCAGTACTTC. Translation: CSVAGTSGGIYEQYF.

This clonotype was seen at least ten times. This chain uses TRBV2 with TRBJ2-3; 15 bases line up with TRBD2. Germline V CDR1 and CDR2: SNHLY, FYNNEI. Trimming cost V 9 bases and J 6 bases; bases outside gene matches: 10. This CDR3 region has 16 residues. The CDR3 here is CARTRTSGGVVDTQYF. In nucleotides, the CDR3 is TGTGCCAGGACCCGGACTAGCGGGGGGGTGGTGGATACGCAGTATTTT.

The DNA for the CDR3 is TGTGCCAGCTCCTCCTTCGGAGGAGCTAGCACAGATACGCAGTATTTT. The encoded protein is CASSSFGGASTDTQYF. The chain combines TRBV6-1 with TRBJ2-3, with a tentative D call TRBD2 (5 bases). The length of the CDR3 is 16 residues. CDR1 and CDR2 (germline): MNHNS, SASEGT. Trimming stripped 8 bases from V and 0 bases from J, with 18 bases between.